This entry concerns a single TCR beta chain. Its antigen is undetermined. CDR3 length: 13 residues. Germline CDR1 reads LNHNV; CDR2 reads YYDKDF (reference sequence). V gave up 5 bases and J gave up 9 bases; unmatched junction bases: 6. The sample is drawn from a study of blood T cells in healthy people across ages. Findings and limits, study-wide: There were more naive CD4+ cells and higher diversity in long-lived donors than in aged donors. Donor CMV infection status was unknown, possibly confounding age-related changes in expanded clonotypes. A roughly linear fall in TCR beta diversity per million T cells was seen with increasing age.

Combining a sample-barcoded 5' primer with a J-beta primer mix, a second PCR ran for roughly 6 to 12 cycles. Via MiXCR, TCRdb re-called the 5' RACE reads, giving one row per CDR3 protein. The profile covers 700,000 to 850,000 distinct CDR3 sequences, with roughly 34% appearing a single time and 10% to 15% taken by the ten largest. The specimen sequenced was blood. This chain uses TRBV15 with TRBJ2-1; TRBD1 aligns across 8 bases. The sequence was collected from a man younger than 35 in good health. CDR3 sequence reads: CATSGGQDREQFF. The DNA for the CDR3 is TGTGCCACCAGCGGGGGACAGGATCGTGAGCAGTTCTTC.